Below are 25 T cell receptor beta chains sequenced from a single sample in a study of T cells after posttransplantation cyclophosphamide. Libraries were prepared by immunoSEQ multiplex PCR; TCRdb keeps only in-frame clonotypes and omits some of them. The sample has roughly 18,000 clones; around four fifths are singletons. Sequencing used memory CD4+ T cells sorted from blood. These receptors were obtained from a man in his thirties or forties in good health and a related stem cell transplant donor.

The chain couples TRBV14 to TRBJ1-4, with 7 positions matching TRBD1. The CDR3 extends over 15 amino acids. Germline V gene data show CDR1 as SGHDN and CDR2 as FVKESK. V was pared by 4 bases and J by 8 bases, with 10 bases of the junction left unmatched. The CDR3 DNA reads as TGTGCCAGCAGCCTCCTTAAGGGGGCGGGAGAAAAACTGTTTTTT. Its translation is CASSLLKGAGEKLFF.

A remark on this clone: One junction end disagrees with the germline gene, perhaps due to a read error. The CDR3 region is CASSGRTSSDTGKLFF. CDR3 sequence (DNA): TGTGCCAGTAGTGGCCGGACTAGCTCCGACACCGGGAAGCTGTTTTTT. The gene calls are TRBV19 and TRBJ2-2, with 8 positions matching TRBD2. This CDR3 has 16 amino acids. Germline V CDR1 and CDR2: LNHDA, SQIVND (reference sequence).

The chain links TRBV11-2 to TRBJ2-7; D remains unclear. The germline CDR1 and CDR2 sequences are SGHAT and FQNNGV. Trimming pared 1 base from V and 7 bases from J, leaving 8 bases between. The CDR3 contains 12 residues. For the CDR3, the DNA is TGTGCCAGCAGCTTAGGAGCTGGTGAGCAGTACTTC. It specifies CASSLGAGEQYF.

This clone was observed a single time. The V call is TRBV7-2, the J call TRBJ2-5; D ambiguous. Germline V gene sequence: CDR1 SGHTA, CDR2 FQGNSA. The CDR3 has 13 amino acids. Deletions cut 5 bases from V and 2 bases from J, with 9 bases between. For the CDR3, the DNA is TGTGCCAGCAGCCCCGGTCCGCAAGAGACCCAGTACTTC. Its protein product is CASSPGPQETQYF.

This chain joins TRBV9 and TRBJ2-2, with 11 bases matching TRBD1. V was pared by 3 bases and J by 4 bases, with 14 bases of the junction left unmatched. The germline V gene has CDR1 SGDLS and CDR2 YYNGEE. The length of the CDR3 is 19 residues. CDR3 in DNA: TGTGCCAGCAGCGGATACACCCGGGACAGGGGGTCCAGCACCGGGGAGCTGTTTTTT. Translating it yields CASSGYTRDRGSSTGELFF.

CDR3 sequence reads: CASSDRVNTEAFF. CDR3 DNA sequence: TGTGCCAGCAGTGACAGGGTGAACACTGAAGCTTTCTTT. This chain connects TRBV6-1 to TRBJ1-1; tentative D call: TRBD1 (5 bases). The V gene's germline CDR1 is MNHNS and CDR2 SASEGT. This CDR3 region has 13 residues. Between the trimmed V and J ends, which lost 3 bases and 0 bases, there was a span of 5 bases.

CDR3 sequence (DNA): TGTGCCAGCAGCGGGGGGGCTGGGAACACTGAAGCTTTCTTT. This sequence encodes CASSGGAGNTEAFF. This chain uses TRBV5-6 with TRBJ1-1, with D perhaps matching TRBD1 (6 bases). CDR3 length: 14 residues. CDR1 is SGHDT, CDR2 YYEEEE, per germline. Trimming removed 4 bases from V and 1 base from J, with 11 bases in between. The full variable domain, its missing parts supplied by reference TRBV5-6 and TRBJ1-1, is DAGVTQSPTHLIKTRGQQVTLRCSPKSGHDTVSWYQQALGQGPQFIFQYYEEEERQRGNFPDRFSGHQFPNYSSELNVNALLLGDSALYLCASSGGAGNTEAFFGQGTRLTVV.

This clone occurred once. Distinct nucleotide sequences in the sample also encode this CDR3. The V and J genes are TRBV28 and TRBJ1-6; 7 bases fit TRBD1. V was clipped by 8 bases and J by 4 bases; unmatched bases: 8. The length of the CDR3 is 15 residues. CDR1 is MDHEN, CDR2 SYDVKM, per germline. Written as DNA, the CDR3 is TGTGCCAGCGGAGACCGGGACAGTTATAATTCACCCCTCCACTTT. Protein sequence: CASGDRDSYNSPLHF.

The CDR3 DNA follows: TGCGCCAGCAGCCAAGATCCCCCGGACAGGGGCCACTTTTATGGCTACACCTTC. This translates into CASSQDPPDRGHFYGYTF. This chain connects TRBV4-1 to TRBJ1-2; 9 bases line up with TRBD1. Unmatched junction bases numbered 13, after V lost 0 bases and J lost 5 bases. The CDR3 totals 18 residues. In germline, CDR1 is MGHRA, CDR2 YSYEKL.

The gene calls are TRBV7-2 and TRBJ2-3; 8 bases are a match to TRBD1. V dropped 3 bases and J dropped 3; count of bases not matched to a gene: 8. CDR1 and CDR2 (germline): SGHTA, FQGNSA. The CDR3 totals 16 residues. The CDR3 here is CASSFTGQDKTDTQYF. DNA of the CDR3: TGTGCCAGCAGCTTCACGGGACAGGACAAAACAGATACGCAGTATTTT.

The chain carries TRBV18 and TRBJ1-2; tentatively, D is TRBD1 (6 bases). CDR1 and CDR2 (germline): KGHSH, LQKENI. Between the trimmed V and J ends, which lost 2 bases and 6 bases, there was a span of 19 bases. CDR3 size: 16 residues. CDR3 nucleotide sequence: TGTGCCAGCTCACCAGACGAACGGCCAGGGGCTAATGGCTACACCTTC. This encodes CASSPDERPGANGYTF.

This chain joins TRBV7-2 and TRBJ2-3; 7 positions agree with TRBD2. The CDR3 sequence is 15 residues long. The J segment lost 5 bases and the V segment lost 5 bases, leaving 10 bases of the junction unmatched. The germline V gene encodes CDR1 SGHTA and CDR2 FQGNSA. CDR3 in amino acids: CASSPRAGVGDTQYF. CDR3 coding DNA: TGTGCCAGCAGCCCGCGGGCGGGGGTGGGAGATACGCAGTATTTT. Complete variable domain (other parts from reference TRBV7-2 and TRBJ2-3): GAGVSQSPSNKVTEKGKDVELRCDPISGHTALYWYRQSLGQGLEFLIYFQGNSAPDKSGLPSDRFSAERTGGSVSTLTIQRTQQEDSAVYLCASSPRAGVGDTQYFGPGTRLTVL.

The rearrangement uses TRBV4-1 and TRBJ1-2; TRBD1 aligns across 8 bases. Germline trimming cut 1 base from V and 6 bases from J; bases unmatched to any gene: 7. Germline V gene data show CDR1 as MGHRA and CDR2 as YSYEKL. The CDR3 is 15 residues long. The CDR3 reads CASSQVTDRGNGYTF. CDR3 sequence (DNA): TGCGCCAGCAGCCAAGTGACCGACAGGGGTAATGGCTACACCTTC.

The rearrangement uses TRBV7-9 and TRBJ2-2, with D maybe TRBD2 (6 bases). The CDR3 contains 14 residues. V was trimmed by 1 base and J by 6 bases, leaving 9 bases between them. Germline V lookup: CDR1 SEHNR, CDR2 FQNEAQ (reference sequence). CDR3 loop: CASSLDTGAGELFF. CDR3 DNA sequence: TGTGCCAGCAGCTTAGACACGGGGGCCGGGGAGCTGTTTTTT.

This rearrangement joins TRBV6-5 to TRBJ1-3; D gene ambiguous. The germline V gene encodes CDR1 MNHEY and CDR2 SVGAGI. This CDR3 comprises 14 residues. Deletions cut 7 bases from V and 2 bases from J, with 12 bases between. The CDR3 DNA sequence: TGTGCCAGCACCTTGACAAAAACTGGAAACACCATATATTTT. Protein sequence: CASTLTKTGNTIYF.

J is TRBJ2-7 and V is TRBV15, with 8 bases aligning to TRBD2. This CDR3 region has 13 residues. CDR1 is LNHNV, CDR2 YYDKDF, per germline (reference sequence). V shed 1 base, J shed 6 bases, and the junction held 2 bases outside the gene matches. CDR3 protein: CATSRGSGVEQYF. CDR3 DNA sequence: TGTGCCACCAGCAGAGGTAGCGGGGTCGAGCAGTACTTC.

This rearrangement joins TRBV5-1 to TRBJ2-2, with 9 bases aligning to TRBD1. The J segment lost 3 bases and the V segment lost 0 bases, leaving 9 bases of the junction unmatched. Germline CDR1 SGHRS, CDR2 YFSETQ. The length of the CDR3 is 18 residues. The CDR3 is CASSLDRGRERDTGELFF. In DNA form, the CDR3 reads TGCGCCAGCAGCTTGGACAGGGGGCGCGAGCGGGACACCGGGGAGCTGTTTTTT.

The chain combines TRBV6-1 with TRBJ1-2, with a weak D call TRBD1 (6 bases). This CDR3 contains 12 residues. Trimming removed 5 bases at V and 7 bases at J, with 11 bases between. Germline V lookup: CDR1 MNHNS, CDR2 SASEGT. The CDR3 region has the DNA TGTGCCAGCAGTACACAGGGTTTTGGCTACACCTTC. It is translated as CASSTQGFGYTF.

The rearrangement joins TRBV9 to TRBJ1-2, with TRBD1 matching 8 bases. The CDR3 has 16 amino acids. Trimming took 1 base from V and 6 from J; bases not matched to a gene: 11. Per germline, CDR1 SGDLS and CDR2 YYNGEE. Here the CDR3 DNA reads TGTGCCAGCAGCGTATCCCCGGACAGGGCGAGGGATGGCTACACCTTC. It specifies CASSVSPDRARDGYTF.

This clone has only a few counts. The rearrangement links TRBV10-1 to TRBJ1-6; 7 bases are shared with TRBD1. The CDR3 loop spans 14 amino acids. The junction had 10 bases not matched to a gene; V was cut back by 8 bases and J by 9 bases. The germline V gene has CDR1 WNHNN and CDR2 SYGVQD (reference sequence). In nucleotides, the CDR3 is TGCGCCAGCCCTTATAGGACAGGAGTTTCACCCCTCCACTTT. It specifies CASPYRTGVSPLHF.

This chain uses TRBV9 with TRBJ2-7; TRBD2 agrees at 10 bases. This CDR3 spans 14 amino acids. Looked up from germline, CDR1 is SGDLS and CDR2 is YYNGEE. V lost 1 base to trimming and J lost 6 bases; unmatched junction nucleotides: 4. The CDR3 here is CASSVSLAGAEQYF. The CDR3 DNA reads as TGTGCCAGCAGCGTAAGTCTAGCGGGGGCCGAGCAGTACTTC.

The chain links TRBV11-2 to TRBJ1-1; possible D gene TRBD1, 6 bases. Trimming cost V 5 bases and J 12 bases, with 22 bases left between them. The germline gives CDR1 SGHAT, CDR2 FQNNGV. This CDR3 contains 14 residues. The CDR3 sequence is CASSPGTHRESPFF. The DNA of the CDR3 is TGTGCCAGCAGCCCAGGTACCCACAGGGAGTCTCCTTTCTTT.

The J gene is TRBJ1-2, the V gene TRBV6-5, with unresolved D. This CDR3 region has 12 residues. Germline CDR1 is MNHEY and CDR2 is SVGAGI. The ends were cut back, 11 bases at V and 2 bases at J, with 12 bases in the middle. CDR3 nucleotide sequence: TGTGCCCAGAGGGAACGGAACTATGGCTACACCTTC. It encodes CAQRERNYGYTF.

The chain joins TRBV2 to TRBJ1-4; D remains unclear. The CDR3 has 13 amino acids. CDR1 is SNHLY and CDR2 is FYNNEI in the germline V gene. Trimming took 3 bases from V and 8 from J, leaving 10 bases between them. The CDR3 DNA follows: TGTGCCAGCAGTGACGAGCGAATAGAAAAACTGTTTTTT. Protein sequence: CASSDERIEKLFF.

The chain joins TRBV5-1 to TRBJ2-7, with D maybe TRBD1 (5 bases). The germline CDR1 and CDR2 sequences are SGHRS and YFSETQ. The CDR3 is made up of 15 amino acids. Trimming removed 1 base from V and 2 bases from J, with 13 bases in between. The CDR3 nucleotides are TGCGCCAGCAGCTTGACAGCAGGGCCCACCTACGAGCAGTACTTC. Translation gives CASSLTAGPTYEQYF.